The subject of this entry is one T cell receptor beta chain. The sample is drawn from a study of CD8+ T cells in alopecia areata. CDR3 length equals 12 residues. Germline CDR1 is PRHDT and CDR2 is FYEKMQ (reference sequence). With 5 bases removed from V and 11 bases from J, the gap between germline ends came to 15 bases. The authors extracted RNA and reverse transcribed it into cDNA as the sequencing template. Assay used: immunoSEQ multiplex PCR; TCRdb lists only in-frame clones, some missing. Among tens of thousands of clones, roughly 51% were seen once, and the ten largest hold approximately 5.3%. The source material was NKG2D-high CD8+ T cells sorted from blood. The genes are TRBV13 and TRBJ2-5, with a weak D call TRBD1 (6 bases). The sequence was collected from a human donor with alopecia areata. The CDR3 coding sequence is TGTGCCAGCAGCACCGGGACACGGGGACAGTACTTC. Amino acid sequence: CASSTGTRGQYF.